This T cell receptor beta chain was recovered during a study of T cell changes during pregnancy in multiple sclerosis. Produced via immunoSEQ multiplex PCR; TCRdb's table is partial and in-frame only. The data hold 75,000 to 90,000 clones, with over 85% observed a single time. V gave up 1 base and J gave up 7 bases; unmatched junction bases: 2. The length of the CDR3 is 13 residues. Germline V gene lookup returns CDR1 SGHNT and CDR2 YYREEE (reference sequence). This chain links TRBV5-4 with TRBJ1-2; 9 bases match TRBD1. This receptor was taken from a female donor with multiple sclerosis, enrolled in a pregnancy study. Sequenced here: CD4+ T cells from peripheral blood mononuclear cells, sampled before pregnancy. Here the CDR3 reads CASSLTGGFGYTF. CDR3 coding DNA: TGTGCCAGCAGCTTGACAGGGGGCTTTGGCTACACCTTC.